This T cell receptor (beta chain) stems from a study of blood T cell repertoires in COVID-19. Background on the study: There were acute and convalescent COVID-19 samples, and they came from the United States, Italy and Spain. PBMCs, B-cell-depleted T cells, or T cells provided the cDNA or gDNA that made up the material.

Germline V gene data show CDR1 as SGHRS and CDR2 as YFSETQ. CDR3 length equals 15 residues. About this clone itself: A junction end diverges from the germline sequence, so it may reflect a read error.

The repertoire was sequenced with immunoSEQ multiplex PCR; TCRdb's copy has only in-frame clones and lacks some. There are over 200,000 clones in the sample; 80% to 90% occur only once, and under 4.5% lies in the top ten. The rearrangement joins TRBV5-1 to TRBJ2-5, with 8 bases lining up with TRBD1. Sequenced material: PBMCs or T cells enriched from blood (not recorded which). The source is a woman in her 30s who had been exposed to COVID-19. The CDR3: CASSFLTGEKETQYF. In DNA form, the CDR3 reads TGCGCTAGCAGCTTTCTGACAGGGGAGAAAGAGACCCAGTACTTC.